The present T cell receptor beta chain was sequenced within a study of fetal regulatory T cell absence and autoimmunity. This clone came up a few times. Some clones are missing from TCRdb's copy, which holds only in-frame ones; the method was immunoSEQ multiplex PCR. This table holds around 45,000 clones, about 80% found once. V was pared by 2 bases and J by 7 bases, with 11 bases between. Looked up from germline, CDR1 is LGHNT and CDR2 is FRNRAP. This CDR3 comprises 13 residues. Sequencing input: cord blood. The chain has TRBV12-5 and TRBJ1-2, with a weak D call TRBD1 (6 bases). The origin of this receptor is a newborn boy with IPEX syndrome. The CDR3 region is CASGLWRGGGYTF. The CDR3 DNA reads TGTGCTAGTGGTTTGTGGAGAGGGGGTGGCTACACCTTC.